The following is a T cell receptor (beta chain) sequence with its context. What it binds is not known. The data stem from a study of cytomegalovirus exposure and HLA in healthy donors. Study-wide results and caveats: Rarity held for most TCR sequences, but there were some public TCRs that occurred in many donors. A list of roughly 180 TCR beta chains associated with cytomegalovirus was given. Three chains tied to CMV proved CMV antigen-specific in vitro. It was reportedly the case that the classifier diagnosed cytomegalovirus status with high specificity and sensitivity.

Germline lookup yields CDR1 SGHRS and CDR2 YFSETQ. V shed 3 bases and J shed 2 bases, with 8 bases lying between them. CDR3 length equals 13 residues. This table comes from immunoSEQ multiplex PCR, and its TCRdb copy is limited to in-frame clones, with some not included. Counted here are more than 250,000 clones, around 91% occurring once; the ten biggest clones make up approximately 3%. The receptor was isolated from a woman in her twenties or thirties in good health and CMV-seronegative. The specimen was PBMCs. The J gene is TRBJ1-2, the V gene TRBV5-1; possibly TRBD1 for D (6 bases). CDR3 in DNA: TGCGCCAGCAGCTCTCAGGGGAACTATGGCTACACCTTC. This codes for CASSSQGNYGYTF. Supplemented by reference TRBV5-1 and TRBJ1-2, the full variable domain reads KAGVTQTPRYLIKTRGQQVTLSCSPISGHRSVSWYQQTPGQGLQFLFEYFSETQRNKGNFPGRFSGRQFSNSRSEMNVSTLELGDSALYLCASSSQGNYGYTFGSGTRLTVV.